This record covers a single T cell receptor beta chain. What it binds is not known. This entry comes from a study of shared clonotypes between healthy human individuals. Whole-study context: Per-donor plates numbered three CD4 naive, three CD4 memory, two CD8 naive and one CD8 memory.

Per the study methods: For the immunoSEQ data, sequences were junction-only without quality scores, so filtering differed. The assay was immunoSEQ multiplex PCR, and TCRdb's table has in-frame clones only and misses some. V and J calls and clone size are copied from that table; D and trimming were computed from the DNA. This table has 1.5 million to 1.9 million clones, around 98% appearing once. The study's findings and limits: Rarefaction analysis demonstrated incomplete sorted-subset sequencing notwithstanding large depth. Clonotypes which were not shared had lower generation probabilities than clonotypes that all four donors shared.

This CDR3 contains 16 residues. This chain uses TRBV21-1 with TRBJ2-7; the D call TRBD1 from the table was never checked on the DNA. TRBV21-1 is a listed pseudogene. Sequencing input: naive CD4+ T cells sorted from blood. The subset is: CD45RA+ positively selected. The sequence was collected from a man between 25 and 39 years old in good health. CDR3 sequence (DNA): TGTGCCAGCAGCATCATCCCGGGACAGGGGGCGTACGAGCAGTACTTC. Translating gives CASSIIPGQGAYEQYF.